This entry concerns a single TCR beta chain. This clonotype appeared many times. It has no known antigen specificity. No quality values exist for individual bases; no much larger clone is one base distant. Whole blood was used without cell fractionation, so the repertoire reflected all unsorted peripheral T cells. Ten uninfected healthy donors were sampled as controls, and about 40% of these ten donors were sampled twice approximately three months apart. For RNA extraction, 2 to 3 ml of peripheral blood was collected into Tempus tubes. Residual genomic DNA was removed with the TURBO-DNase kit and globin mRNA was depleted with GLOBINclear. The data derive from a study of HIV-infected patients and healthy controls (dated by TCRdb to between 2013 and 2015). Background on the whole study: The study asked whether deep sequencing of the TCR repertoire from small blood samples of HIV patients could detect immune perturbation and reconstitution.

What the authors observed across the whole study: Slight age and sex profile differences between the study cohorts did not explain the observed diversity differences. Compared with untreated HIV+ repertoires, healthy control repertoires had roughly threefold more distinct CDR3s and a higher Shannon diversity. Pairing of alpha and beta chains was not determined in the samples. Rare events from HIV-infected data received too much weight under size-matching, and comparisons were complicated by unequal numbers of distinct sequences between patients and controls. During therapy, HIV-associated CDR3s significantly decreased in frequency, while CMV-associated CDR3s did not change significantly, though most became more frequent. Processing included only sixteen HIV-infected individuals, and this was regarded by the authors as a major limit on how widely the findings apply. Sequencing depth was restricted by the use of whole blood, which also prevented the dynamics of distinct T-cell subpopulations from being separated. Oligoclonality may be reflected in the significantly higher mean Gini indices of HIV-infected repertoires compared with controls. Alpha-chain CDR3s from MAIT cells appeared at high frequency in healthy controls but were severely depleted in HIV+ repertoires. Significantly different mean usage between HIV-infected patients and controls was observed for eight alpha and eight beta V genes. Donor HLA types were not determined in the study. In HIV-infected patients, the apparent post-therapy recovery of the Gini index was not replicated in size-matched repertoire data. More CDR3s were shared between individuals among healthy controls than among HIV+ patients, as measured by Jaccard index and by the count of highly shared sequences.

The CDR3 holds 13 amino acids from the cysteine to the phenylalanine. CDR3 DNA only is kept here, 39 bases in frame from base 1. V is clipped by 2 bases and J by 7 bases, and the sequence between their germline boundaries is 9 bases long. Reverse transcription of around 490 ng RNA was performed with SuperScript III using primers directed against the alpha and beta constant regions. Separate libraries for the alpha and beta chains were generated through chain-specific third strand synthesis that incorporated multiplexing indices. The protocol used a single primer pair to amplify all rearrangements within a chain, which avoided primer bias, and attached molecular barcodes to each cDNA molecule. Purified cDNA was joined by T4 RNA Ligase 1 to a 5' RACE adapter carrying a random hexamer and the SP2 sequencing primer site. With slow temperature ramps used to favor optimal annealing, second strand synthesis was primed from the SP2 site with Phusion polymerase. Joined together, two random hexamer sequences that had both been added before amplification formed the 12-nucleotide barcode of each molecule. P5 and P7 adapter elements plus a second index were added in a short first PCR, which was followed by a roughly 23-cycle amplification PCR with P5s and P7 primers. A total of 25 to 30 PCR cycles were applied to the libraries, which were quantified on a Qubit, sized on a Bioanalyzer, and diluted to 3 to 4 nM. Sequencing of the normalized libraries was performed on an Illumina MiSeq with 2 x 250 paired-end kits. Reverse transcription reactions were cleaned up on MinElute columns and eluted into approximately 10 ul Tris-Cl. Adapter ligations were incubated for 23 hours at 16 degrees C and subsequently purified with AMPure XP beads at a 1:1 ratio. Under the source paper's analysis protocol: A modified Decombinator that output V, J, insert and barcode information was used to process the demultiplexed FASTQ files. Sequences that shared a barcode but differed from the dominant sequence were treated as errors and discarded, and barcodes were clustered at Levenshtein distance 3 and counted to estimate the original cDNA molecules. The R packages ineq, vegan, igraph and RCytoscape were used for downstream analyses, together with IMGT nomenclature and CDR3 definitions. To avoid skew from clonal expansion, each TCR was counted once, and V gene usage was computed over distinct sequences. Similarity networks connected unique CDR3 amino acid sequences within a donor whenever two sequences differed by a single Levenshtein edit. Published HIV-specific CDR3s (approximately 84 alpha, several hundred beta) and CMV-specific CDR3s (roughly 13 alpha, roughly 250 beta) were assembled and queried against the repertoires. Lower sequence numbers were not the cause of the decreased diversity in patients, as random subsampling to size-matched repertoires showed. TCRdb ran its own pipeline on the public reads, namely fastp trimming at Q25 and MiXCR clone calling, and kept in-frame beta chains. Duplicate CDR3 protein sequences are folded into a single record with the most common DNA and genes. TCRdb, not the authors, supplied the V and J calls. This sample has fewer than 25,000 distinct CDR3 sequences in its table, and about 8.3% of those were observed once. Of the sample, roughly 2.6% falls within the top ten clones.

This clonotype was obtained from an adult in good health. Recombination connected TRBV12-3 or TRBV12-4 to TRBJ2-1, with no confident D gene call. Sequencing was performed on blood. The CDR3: CASSLFAKNEQFF. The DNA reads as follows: TGTGCCAGCAGTTTATTCGCGAAAAATGAGCAGTTCTTC.